This is a list of T cell receptor beta chains from one sample in a study of shared T cell receptors in the human thymus. Data came from immunoSEQ multiplex PCR; TCRdb stores just in-frame clones and leaves some out. The table lists just under 550,000 clones, around 78% of them singletons. These data are also associated with another study on human thymus T cells.

The source material was thymocytes. The receptors here all came from a boy under two years old with a congenital heart defect. The CDR3 runs from the conserved cysteine through the conserved F or W. Each record gives: V gene, D gene, J gene, clone size, CDR3 protein, CDR3 DNA. A D gene is named only where the DNA matches it firmly. The size field is filled for only some rows; it gives once, few, many or a size class.

V gene: TRBV4-3
D gene: TRBD2
J gene: TRBJ2-1
clone size: .
CDR3 protein: CASSQKGGSGRNNEQFF
CDR3 DNA: TGCGCCAGCAGCCAAAAGGGGGGTAGCGGGAGAAACAATGAGCAGTTCTTC

V gene: TRBV30
D gene: .
J gene: TRBJ2-1
clone size: .
CDR3 protein: CAWMGLVYNEQFF
CDR3 DNA: TGTGCCTGGATGGGCCTTGTCTACAATGAGCAGTTCTTC

V gene: TRBV6-1
D gene: .
J gene: TRBJ1-2
clone size: .
CDR3 protein: CASSERLGHPEWGYTF
CDR3 DNA: TGTGCCAGCAGTGAAAGGCTGGGACATCCTGAATGGGGCTACACCTTC

V gene: TRBV21-1
D gene: .
J gene: TRBJ2-3
clone size: .
CDR3 protein: CASSKADLAGVDTQYF
CDR3 DNA: TGTGCCAGCAGCAAAGCAGACCTAGCGGGAGTAGATACGCAGTATTTT

V gene: TRBV5-6
D gene: TRBD1
J gene: TRBJ1-1
clone size: .
CDR3 protein: CASSPARGRDTEAFF
CDR3 DNA: TGTGCCAGCAGCCCAGCGAGGGGGCGGGACACTGAAGCTTTCTTT

V gene: TRBV12-2
D gene: .
J gene: TRBJ2-7
clone size: .
CDR3 protein: CASHITGGEYEQYF
CDR3 DNA: TGTGCAAGTCACATAACAGGGGGCGAGTACGAGCAGTACTTC

V gene: TRBV9
D gene: .
J gene: TRBJ1-5
clone size: .
CDR3 protein: CASGGGSGQPQHF
CDR3 DNA: TGTGCCAGCGGTGGGGGGTCTGGTCAGCCCCAGCATTTT

V gene: TRBV5-1
D gene: .
J gene: TRBJ2-7
clone size: .
CDR3 protein: CASSLISGTSSYEQYF
CDR3 DNA: TGCGCCAGCAGCTTGATCAGCGGGACAAGCTCCTACGAGCAGTACTTC

V gene: TRBV14
D gene: .
J gene: TRBJ1-5
clone size: .
CDR3 protein: CASSQDSQPQHF
CDR3 DNA: TGTGCCAGCAGCCAAGACAGTCAGCCCCAGCATTTT

V gene: TRBV4-1
D gene: TRBD2
J gene: TRBJ2-7
clone size: .
CDR3 protein: CASSQTSPLAGYFISYEQYF
CDR3 DNA: TGCGCCAGCAGCCAGACCTCCCCACTAGCGGGATACTTCATTTCCTACGAGCAGTACTTC

V gene: TRBV5-1
D gene: TRBD2
J gene: TRBJ2-3
clone size: .
CDR3 protein: CASSLQLAGEGMGETDTQYF
CDR3 DNA: TGCGCCAGCAGCCTGCAGTTAGCGGGAGAGGGGATGGGAGAGACAGATACGCAGTATTTT

V gene: TRBV27
D gene: TRBD1
J gene: TRBJ1-5
clone size: .
CDR3 protein: CASSRGGTGDYNQPQHF
CDR3 DNA: TGTGCCAGCAGTCGGGGCGGGACAGGAGACTACAATCAGCCCCAGCATTTT

V gene: TRBV5-1
D gene: TRBD1
J gene: TRBJ2-7
clone size: .
CDR3 protein: CASRLTTGALVYEQYF
CDR3 DNA: TGCGCCAGCAGACTCACCACAGGGGCCCTGGTCTACGAGCAGTACTTC

V gene: TRBV7-7
D gene: TRBD2
J gene: TRBJ2-5
clone size: .
CDR3 protein: CASSSAPGTSGKETQYF
CDR3 DNA: TGTGCTAGCAGCTCGGCGCCCGGGACTAGCGGGAAAGAGACCCAGTACTTC

V gene: TRBV5-1
D gene: TRBD2
J gene: TRBJ2-3
clone size: few
CDR3 protein: CASSLARASGADTQYF
CDR3 DNA: TGCGCCAGCAGCTTGGCCAGGGCTAGCGGGGCAGATACGCAGTATTTT

V gene: TRBV7-9
D gene: TRBD2
J gene: TRBJ2-7
clone size: .
CDR3 protein: CASSSQSGREVYEQYF
CDR3 DNA: TGTGCCAGCAGCTCACAAAGCGGGAGGGAGGTCTACGAGCAGTACTTC

V gene: TRBV10-1
D gene: .
J gene: TRBJ2-1
clone size: .
CDR3 protein: CASSPRSPGVGEQFF
CDR3 DNA: TGCGCCAGCAGTCCGAGAAGCCCAGGGGTTGGTGAGCAGTTCTTC

V gene: TRBV19
D gene: .
J gene: TRBJ1-5
clone size: .
CDR3 protein: CASSKQNSNQPQHF
CDR3 DNA: TGTGCCAGTAGTAAACAGAATAGCAATCAGCCCCAGCATTTT

V gene: TRBV19
D gene: TRBD1
J gene: TRBJ2-7
clone size: .
CDR3 protein: CASSPDRGTSYEQYF
CDR3 DNA: TGTGCCAGTTCCCCGGACAGGGGGACCTCCTACGAGCAGTACTTC

V gene: TRBV19
D gene: TRBD2
J gene: TRBJ2-3
clone size: .
CDR3 protein: CASSIVSSGGSTDTQYF
CDR3 DNA: TGTGCCAGTAGTATTGTGTCTAGCGGGGGGAGTACAGATACGCAGTATTTT

V gene: TRBV7-9
D gene: TRBD2
J gene: TRBJ2-1
clone size: few
CDR3 protein: CASSPRTSGSHNEQFF
CDR3 DNA: TGTGCCAGCAGCCCCAGGACTAGCGGGAGCCACAATGAGCAGTTCTTC

V gene: TRBV29-1
D gene: TRBD1
J gene: TRBJ2-5
clone size: .
CDR3 protein: CSARTGGMTQYF
CDR3 DNA: TGCAGCGCCCGGACAGGGGGCATGACCCAGTACTTC

V gene: TRBV4-3
D gene: .
J gene: TRBJ2-4
clone size: .
CDR3 protein: CASSQDVRRGTKNIQYF
CDR3 DNA: TGCGCCAGCAGCCAAGATGTTCGCCGGGGAACCAAAAACATTCAGTACTTC

V gene: TRBV6-6
D gene: TRBD1
J gene: TRBJ2-3
clone size: .
CDR3 protein: CASYTGQGMITQYF
CDR3 DNA: TGTGCCAGCTATACAGGACAGGGAATGATTACGCAGTATTTT

V gene: TRBV30
D gene: .
J gene: TRBJ1-1
clone size: .
CDR3 protein: CAWRRGGARIWGISGTEAFF
CDR3 DNA: TGTGCCTGGAGAAGGGGGGGGGCGCGAATATGGGGAATATCGGGCACTGAAGCTTTCTTT

V gene: TRBV5-4
D gene: .
J gene: TRBJ1-2
clone size: few
CDR3 protein: CASSFFTGLSGYTF
CDR3 DNA: TGTGCCAGCAGCTTCTTTACAGGGTTAAGCGGCTACACCTTC

V gene: TRBV30
D gene: .
J gene: TRBJ1-5
clone size: .
CDR3 protein: CAWSRGTDLPQHF
CDR3 DNA: TGTGCCTGGAGCCGTGGGACTGATCTGCCCCAGCATTTT

V gene: TRBV7-8
D gene: .
J gene: TRBJ2-5
clone size: few
CDR3 protein: CASSLRAGPMETQYF
CDR3 DNA: TGTGCCAGCAGCTTACGGGCGGGCCCAATGGAGACCCAGTACTTC

V gene: TRBV25-1
D gene: .
J gene: TRBJ1-4
clone size: .
CDR3 protein: CASSGPDSNEKLFF
CDR3 DNA: TGTGCCAGCAGTGGCCCCGACAGTAATGAAAAACTGTTTTTT

V gene: TRBV11-3
D gene: TRBD2
J gene: TRBJ2-5
clone size: .
CDR3 protein: CASSPSSGKRGETQYF
CDR3 DNA: TGTGCCAGCAGCCCCAGTAGCGGGAAAAGGGGGGAGACCCAGTACTTC

V gene: TRBV30
D gene: .
J gene: TRBJ2-4
clone size: .
CDR3 protein: CAWSVLAGKKNIQYF
CDR3 DNA: TGTGCCTGGAGTGTACTTGCAGGGAAGAAAAACATTCAGTACTTC

V gene: TRBV4-3
D gene: .
J gene: TRBJ1-1
clone size: .
CDR3 protein: CASSQESDREAFF
CDR3 DNA: TGCGCCAGCAGCCAAGAGTCGGACAGAGAAGCTTTCTTT

V gene: TRBV10-3
D gene: TRBD1
J gene: TRBJ2-5
clone size: .
CDR3 protein: CAARRDRGQETQYF
CDR3 DNA: TGTGCTGCGCGGCGGGACAGGGGACAAGAGACCCAGTACTTC

V gene: TRBV29-1
D gene: .
J gene: TRBJ2-1
clone size: .
CDR3 protein: CSSPGVGPNEQFF
CDR3 DNA: TGCAGCTCCCCCGGAGTAGGTCCCAATGAGCAGTTCTTC

V gene: TRBV11-1
D gene: .
J gene: TRBJ2-7
clone size: .
CDR3 protein: CASSSHREEEQYF
CDR3 DNA: TGTGCCAGCAGCTCCCACAGGGAAGAAGAGCAGTACTTC

V gene: TRBV30
D gene: .
J gene: TRBJ2-1
clone size: .
CDR3 protein: CAWRYLLAEISYNEQFF
CDR3 DNA: TGTGCCTGGAGGTACCTCTTAGCGGAGATCTCCTACAATGAGCAGTTCTTC

V gene: TRBV4-3
D gene: .
J gene: TRBJ2-1
clone size: .
CDR3 protein: CASSQDLRGAPFTIYNEQFF
CDR3 DNA: TGCGCCAGCAGCCAAGATCTGCGCGGGGCGCCGTTCACCATCTACAATGAGCAGTTCTTC

V gene: TRBV4-3
D gene: .
J gene: TRBJ2-2
clone size: .
CDR3 protein: CASSQDRQGTNTGELFF
CDR3 DNA: TGCGCCAGCAGCCAAGATCGGCAGGGGACCAACACCGGGGAGCTGTTTTTT

V gene: TRBV7-9
D gene: TRBD1
J gene: TRBJ1-2
clone size: .
CDR3 protein: CASSSTPGTDTNYGYTF
CDR3 DNA: TGTGCCAGCAGCTCTACACCAGGGACAGATACTAACTATGGCTACACCTTC

V gene: TRBV4-3
D gene: .
J gene: TRBJ2-7
clone size: few
CDR3 protein: CASSQERAKPYEQYF
CDR3 DNA: TGCGCCAGCAGCCAAGAGAGGGCAAAACCGTACGAGCAGTACTTC

V gene: TRBV29-1
D gene: TRBD2
J gene: TRBJ2-7
clone size: once
CDR3 protein: CSVGDPGHPGLAETYEQYF
CDR3 DNA: TGCAGCGTGGGGGATCCGGGACATCCGGGACTAGCTGAAACCTACGAGCAGTACTTC

V gene: TRBV15
D gene: .
J gene: TRBJ1-3
clone size: .
CDR3 protein: CATSLARTGSGNTIYF
CDR3 DNA: TGTGCCACCAGCCTCGCCCGCACAGGGTCCGGAAACACCATATATTTT

V gene: TRBV5-1
D gene: TRBD1
J gene: TRBJ1-1
clone size: .
CDR3 protein: CASSSTGQGVNTEAFF
CDR3 DNA: TGCGCCAGCAGCTCCACAGGACAGGGGGTGAACACTGAAGCTTTCTTT

V gene: TRBV30
D gene: TRBD2
J gene: TRBJ2-2
clone size: once
CDR3 protein: CAWTSSGRAPGELFF
CDR3 DNA: TGTGCCTGGACCTCCAGCGGGAGGGCCCCCGGGGAGCTGTTTTTT

V gene: TRBV25-1
D gene: .
J gene: TRBJ1-3
clone size: .
CDR3 protein: CASSDREAIWGNTIYF
CDR3 DNA: TGTGCCAGCAGTGACAGGGAGGCCATTTGGGGAAACACCATATATTTT

V gene: TRBV29-1
D gene: TRBD2
J gene: TRBJ2-1
clone size: .
CDR3 protein: CSVEFPAGGYFDEQFF
CDR3 DNA: TGCAGCGTTGAATTTCCGGCGGGAGGGTATTTCGATGAGCAGTTCTTC

V gene: TRBV27
D gene: TRBD2
J gene: TRBJ2-1
clone size: .
CDR3 protein: CASSEAVAGTYNEQFF
CDR3 DNA: TGTGCCAGCAGTGAGGCGGTAGCGGGGACCTACAATGAGCAGTTCTTC

V gene: TRBV4-3
D gene: TRBD2
J gene: TRBJ2-2
clone size: .
CDR3 protein: CACSKRREREGLNTGELFF
CDR3 DNA: TGCGCCTGTAGCAAGAGGAGAGAACGGGAGGGCCTGAACACCGGGGAGCTGTTTTTT

V gene: TRBV21-1
D gene: .
J gene: TRBJ2-7
clone size: .
CDR3 protein: CASSHPSGSGGEQYF
CDR3 DNA: TGTGCCAGCAGCCATCCCTCCGGGAGCGGGGGCGAGCAGTACTTC